This passage covers 9 T cell receptor beta chains from one sample sequenced in a study of T cell repertoires in cytomegalovirus infection. TCRdb passed the reads through MiXCR, listing each CDR3 protein once. The table lists about 180,000 distinct CDR3 sequences, approximately 18% of them singletons. The sample comprised CD8+ T cells from PBMCs. Receptor source: a human donor in good health (CMV status not recorded). Some clones in this sample may be carry-over from other donors' samples.

This sequence joins TRBV7-6 and TRBJ2-5; D is perhaps TRBD2 (7 bases). Germline V gene lookup returns CDR1 SGHVS and CDR2 FNYEAQ. V was trimmed by 7 bases and J by 4 bases, leaving 31 bases between them. CDR3 length equals 19 residues. The CDR3 DNA reads as TGTGCCAGCACCCCACCGGTTATAGGGGGGGGCTATTTAGGAGAGACCCAGTACTTC. Translated: CASTPPVIGGGYLGETQYF.

The V and J genes are TRBV12-3 or TRBV12-4 and TRBJ2-5; D gene uncertain. The CDR3 loop spans 14 amino acids. Between the trimmed V and J ends, which lost 1 base and 1 base, there was a span of 7 bases. CDR3 residues: CASSLDYTQETQYF. The CDR3 DNA is TGTGCCAGCAGTTTAGACTACACCCAAGAGACCCAGTACTTC.

There are many counts of this clonotype. CDR3 DNA sequence: TGTGCCAGTCCTCGCCATCAGTGGGGGTCTTCCTACAATGAGCAGTTCTTC. Translated, it gives CASPRHQWGSSYNEQFF. V and J are TRBV7-2 and TRBJ2-1, with D perhaps matching TRBD1 or TRBD2 (5 bases each). CDR1 SGHTA and CDR2 FQGNSA come from the germline V gene. CDR3 size: 17 residues. V lost 9 bases, J lost 1 base, and 22 bases lay in between. The full variable domain, completed using reference TRBV7-2 and TRBJ2-1, is GAGVSQSPSNKVTEKGKDVELRCDPISGHTALYWYRQSLGQGLEFLIYFQGNSAPDKSGLPSDRFSAERTGGSVSTLTIQRTQQEDSAVYLCASPRHQWGSSYNEQFFGPGTRLTVL.

The rearrangement links TRBV6-2 or TRBV6-3 to TRBJ2-1, with 9 bases matching TRBD2. The germline gives CDR1 MNHEY, CDR2 SVGEGT. The CDR3 has 15 amino acids. The junction had 14 bases not matched to a gene; V was cut back by 7 bases and J by 10 bases. The CDR3 loop reads CASTPREGIQYEQFF. In DNA form, the CDR3 reads TGTGCCAGCACCCCGCGGGAGGGGATCCAGTACGAGCAGTTCTTC.

The chain recombines TRBV7-6 with TRBJ1-1, with no clear D. CDR3 size: 13 residues. Per the germline V gene, CDR1 is SGHVS and CDR2 is FNYEAQ. V lost 6 bases to trimming and J lost 1 base, with 9 bases between them. The chain's CDR3 is CASSRGANTEAFF. The CDR3 DNA reads TGTGCCAGCAGTCGGGGTGCGAACACTGAAGCTTTCTTT.

This clonotype appeared a few times. The V gene is TRBV7-2, the J gene TRBJ1-6; 9 nucleotides match TRBD1. Trimming took 5 bases from V and 14 from J; bases not matched to a gene: 28. Germline V CDR1 and CDR2: SGHTA, FQGNSA. CDR3 length: 20 residues. CDR3 residues: CASSRGSSNRLGQGARSLHF. In nucleotides, the CDR3 is TGTGCCAGCAGCCGAGGAAGCTCGAACCGACTGGGACAGGGCGCTAGGTCCCTCCACTTT.

J is TRBJ2-3 and V is TRBV6-2 or TRBV6-3; D possibly corresponds to TRBD2 (5 bases). The CDR3 contains 13 residues. Germline CDR1 MNHEY, CDR2 SVGEGT. With 6 bases removed from V and 4 bases from J, the gap between germline ends came to 11 bases. CDR3 in DNA: TGTGCCAGCAGCATACTAGATCCAGATACGCAGTATTTT. Translation gives CASSILDPDTQYF.

This clonotype was seen ten or more times. CDR3 sequence (DNA): TGTGCCAGCAGTTACTCGATAACTTCTGGCGCAGATACGCAGTATTTT. Encoded protein: CASSYSITSGADTQYF. The V gene is TRBV6-5, the J gene TRBJ2-3; D is uncertain. This CDR3 has 16 amino acids. Germline V gene sequence: CDR1 MNHEY, CDR2 SVGAGI. Trimming took off 0 bases at V and 4 bases at J, with 14 bases between the two ends.

J is TRBJ2-5 and V is TRBV20-1, with 14 bases lining up with TRBD2. Per the germline V gene, CDR1 is DFQATT and CDR2 is SNEGSKA (reference sequence). The CDR3 is made up of 18 amino acids. V shed 0 bases and J 1 base; nucleotides not matched to a gene: 7. The CDR3 loop reads CSARDPTSGGEPQETQYF. In DNA form, the CDR3 reads TGCAGTGCTAGAGATCCGACTAGCGGGGGGGAACCCCAAGAGACCCAGTACTTC.